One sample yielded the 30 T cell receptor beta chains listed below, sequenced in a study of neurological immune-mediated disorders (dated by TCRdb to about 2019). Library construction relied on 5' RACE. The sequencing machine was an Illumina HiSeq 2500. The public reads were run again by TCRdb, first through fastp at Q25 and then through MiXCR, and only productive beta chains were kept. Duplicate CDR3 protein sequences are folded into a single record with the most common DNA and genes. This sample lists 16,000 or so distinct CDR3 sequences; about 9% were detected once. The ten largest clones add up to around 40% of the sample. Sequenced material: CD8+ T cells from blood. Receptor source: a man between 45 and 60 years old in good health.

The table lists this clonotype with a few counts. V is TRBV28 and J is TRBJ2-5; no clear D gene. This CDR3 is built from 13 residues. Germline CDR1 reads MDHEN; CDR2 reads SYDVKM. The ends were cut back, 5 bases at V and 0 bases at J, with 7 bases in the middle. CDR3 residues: CASSPLDQETQYF. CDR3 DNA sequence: TGTGCCAGCAGTCCTTTGGACCAAGAGACCCAGTACTTC.

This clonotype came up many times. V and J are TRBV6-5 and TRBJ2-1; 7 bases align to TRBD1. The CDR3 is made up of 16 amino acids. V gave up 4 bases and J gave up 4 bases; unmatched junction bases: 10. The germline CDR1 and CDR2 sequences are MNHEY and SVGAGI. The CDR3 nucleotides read TGTGCCAGCAGTTTCGAAGGGACAGTTTCGTACAATGAGCAGTTCTTC. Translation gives CASSFEGTVSYNEQFF.

CDR3: CASSLPPSYEQYF. In DNA, the CDR3 is TGCGCCAGCAGCCTGCCCCCTTCCTACGAGCAGTACTTC. The V and J genes are TRBV5-1 and TRBJ2-7; D gene uncertain. The CDR3 runs to 13 residues. Per germline, CDR1 SGHRS and CDR2 YFSETQ. Trimming shortened V by 4 bases and J by 1 base, and 9 bases separated the two germline ends.

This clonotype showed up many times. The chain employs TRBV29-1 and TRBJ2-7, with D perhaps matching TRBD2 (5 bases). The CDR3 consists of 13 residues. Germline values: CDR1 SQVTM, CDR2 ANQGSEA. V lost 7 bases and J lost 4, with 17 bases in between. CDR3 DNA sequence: TGCAGCGCCGAAAGGCTGGGAGAGTACGAGCAGTACTTC. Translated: CSAERLGEYEQYF.

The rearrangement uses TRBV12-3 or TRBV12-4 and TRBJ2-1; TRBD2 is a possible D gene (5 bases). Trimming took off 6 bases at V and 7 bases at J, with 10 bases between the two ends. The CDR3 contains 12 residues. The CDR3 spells CASRPPGNEQFF. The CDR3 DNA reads TGTGCCAGCAGGCCCCCGGGGAATGAGCAGTTCTTC.

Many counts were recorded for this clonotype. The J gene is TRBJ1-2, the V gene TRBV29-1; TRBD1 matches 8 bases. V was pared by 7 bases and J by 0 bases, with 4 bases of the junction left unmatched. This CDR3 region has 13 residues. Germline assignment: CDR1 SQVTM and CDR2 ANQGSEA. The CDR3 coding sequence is TGCAGCGCTTGGACAGGGACTAACTATGGCTACACCTTC. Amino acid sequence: CSAWTGTNYGYTF.

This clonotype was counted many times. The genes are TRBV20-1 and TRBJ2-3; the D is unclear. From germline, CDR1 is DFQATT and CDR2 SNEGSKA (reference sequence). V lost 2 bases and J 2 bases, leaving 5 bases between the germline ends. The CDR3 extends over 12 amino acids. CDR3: CSARHHTDTQYF. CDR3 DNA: TGCAGTGCTAGACACCACACAGATACGCAGTATTTT.

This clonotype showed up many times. In DNA form, the CDR3 reads TGCAGCGTTGAAGATGTCCGGGAAGGGTTGATCGAGCAGTACTTC. The encoded protein is CSVEDVREGLIEQYF. J is TRBJ2-7 and V is TRBV29-1; TRBD2 might be the D (5 bases). Trimming removed 0 bases from V and 6 bases from J, with 18 bases in between. The germline V gene encodes CDR1 SQVTM and CDR2 ANQGSEA. The CDR3 has 15 residues.

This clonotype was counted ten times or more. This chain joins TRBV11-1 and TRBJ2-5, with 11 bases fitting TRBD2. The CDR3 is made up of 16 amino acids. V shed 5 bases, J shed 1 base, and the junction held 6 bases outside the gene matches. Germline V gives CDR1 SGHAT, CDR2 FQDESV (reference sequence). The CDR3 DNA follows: TGTGCCAGCAGCACGGGGACTAGCGGACTCCAAGAGACCCAGTACTTC. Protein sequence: CASSTGTSGLQETQYF.

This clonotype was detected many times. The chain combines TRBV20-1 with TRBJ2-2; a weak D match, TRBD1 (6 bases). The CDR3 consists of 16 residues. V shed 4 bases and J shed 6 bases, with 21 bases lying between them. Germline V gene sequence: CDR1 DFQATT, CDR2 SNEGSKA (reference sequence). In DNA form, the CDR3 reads TGCAGTGCTACCCCCCCGGGACACCGGCCCCCCGGGGAGCTGTTTTTT. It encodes CSATPPGHRPPGELFF.

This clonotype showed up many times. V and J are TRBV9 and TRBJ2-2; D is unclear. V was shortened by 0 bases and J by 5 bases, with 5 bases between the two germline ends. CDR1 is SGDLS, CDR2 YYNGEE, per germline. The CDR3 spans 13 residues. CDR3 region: CASSVGRTGELFF. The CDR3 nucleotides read TGTGCCAGCAGCGTAGGGCGGACCGGGGAGCTGTTTTTT.

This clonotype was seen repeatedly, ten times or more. The CDR3 is CSARDYRTDTQYF. The DNA of the CDR3 is TGCAGCGCTCGAGACTATCGCACAGATACGCAGTATTTT. The chain links TRBV20-1 to TRBJ2-3, with a tentative D call TRBD2 (5 bases). The CDR3 is 13 residues long. Looked up from germline, CDR1 is DFQATT and CDR2 is SNEGSKA (reference sequence).

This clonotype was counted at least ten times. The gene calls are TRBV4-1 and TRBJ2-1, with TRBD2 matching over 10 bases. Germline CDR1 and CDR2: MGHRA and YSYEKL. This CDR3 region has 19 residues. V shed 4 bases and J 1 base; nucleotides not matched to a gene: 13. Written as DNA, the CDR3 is TGCGCCAGCAGCCTGGGGACTAGCGCCCCGACTGCTTCCTACAATGAGCAGTTCTTC. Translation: CASSLGTSAPTASYNEQFF.

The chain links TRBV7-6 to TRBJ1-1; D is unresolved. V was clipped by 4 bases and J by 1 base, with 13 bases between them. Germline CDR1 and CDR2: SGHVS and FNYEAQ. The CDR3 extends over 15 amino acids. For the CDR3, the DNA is TGTGCCAGCAGCTCCTCGGCGGGGAGGAACACTGAAGCTTTCTTT. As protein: CASSSSAGRNTEAFF. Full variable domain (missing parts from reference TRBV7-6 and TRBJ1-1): GAGVSQSPRYKVTKRGQDVALRCDPISGHVSLYWYRQALGQGPEFLTYFNYEAQQDKSGLPNDRFSAERPEGSISTLTIQRTEQRDSAMYRCASSSSAGRNTEAFFGQGTRLTVV.

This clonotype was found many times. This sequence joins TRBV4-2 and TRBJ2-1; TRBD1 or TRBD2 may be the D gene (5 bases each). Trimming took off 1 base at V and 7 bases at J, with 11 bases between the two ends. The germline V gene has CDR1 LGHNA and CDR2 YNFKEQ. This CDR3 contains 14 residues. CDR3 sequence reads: CASSQGHEGNEQFF. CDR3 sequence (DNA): TGTGCCAGCAGCCAAGGACATGAGGGGAATGAGCAGTTCTTC.

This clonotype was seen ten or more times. The CDR3 reads CASSFPRDRGRGTGELFF. DNA for the CDR3: TGTGCCAGCAGCTTCCCACGGGACAGGGGGCGAGGCACCGGGGAGCTGTTTTTT. The chain recombines TRBV11-2 with TRBJ2-2, with 12 bases lining up with TRBD1. Trimming cost V 3 bases and J 4 bases; bases outside gene matches: 9. The CDR3 has 18 amino acids. The germline V gene has CDR1 SGHAT and CDR2 FQNNGV.

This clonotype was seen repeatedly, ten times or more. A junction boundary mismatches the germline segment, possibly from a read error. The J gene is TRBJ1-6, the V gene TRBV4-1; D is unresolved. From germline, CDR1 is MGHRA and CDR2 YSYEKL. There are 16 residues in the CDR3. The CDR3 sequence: CASSQEGGLYSSPLHF. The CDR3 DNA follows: TGCGCCAGCAGCCAAGAGGGTGGATTATATAGTTCACCCCTCCACTTT.

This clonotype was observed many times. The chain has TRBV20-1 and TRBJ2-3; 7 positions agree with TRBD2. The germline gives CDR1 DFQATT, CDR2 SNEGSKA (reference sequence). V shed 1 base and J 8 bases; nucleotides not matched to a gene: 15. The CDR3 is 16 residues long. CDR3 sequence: CSARGAGVGKFVTQYF. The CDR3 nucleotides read TGCAGTGCTAGAGGTGCGGGAGTCGGGAAATTTGTTACGCAGTATTTT.

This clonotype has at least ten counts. The CDR3 protein is CSVRGGYYGYTF. The CDR3 region has the DNA TGCAGTGTTAGGGGGGGATACTATGGCTACACCTTC. The V and J genes are TRBV20-1 and TRBJ1-2; tentative D call: TRBD1 (6 bases). V shed 7 bases and J shed 3 bases, with 12 bases lying between them. CDR1 and CDR2 from the germline V gene are DFQATT and SNEGSKA (reference sequence). CDR3 length: 12 residues.

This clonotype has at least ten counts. The CDR3 here is CASSSWSSTDTQYF. The CDR3 DNA is TGTGCCAGCTCATCCTGGTCGTCCACAGATACGCAGTATTTT. This chain links TRBV18 with TRBJ2-3; D is ambiguous. CDR3 length equals 14 residues. Trimming took off 5 bases at V and 2 bases at J, with 11 bases between the two ends. Germline V gene lookup returns CDR1 KGHSH and CDR2 LQKENI.

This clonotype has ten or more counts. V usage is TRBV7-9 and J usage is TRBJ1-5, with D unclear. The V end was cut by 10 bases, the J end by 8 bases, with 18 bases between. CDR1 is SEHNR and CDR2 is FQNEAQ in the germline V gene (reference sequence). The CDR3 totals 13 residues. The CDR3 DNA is TGTGCCACCTCTGCGGGCCCCTCGGAGCCCCAGCATTTT. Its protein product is CATSAGPSEPQHF.

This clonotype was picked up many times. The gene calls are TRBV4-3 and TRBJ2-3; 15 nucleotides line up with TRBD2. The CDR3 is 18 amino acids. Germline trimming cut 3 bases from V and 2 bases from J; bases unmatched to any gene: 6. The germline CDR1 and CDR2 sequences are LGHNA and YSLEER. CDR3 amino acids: CASSQGLAGGSLTDTQYF. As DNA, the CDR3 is TGCGCCAGCAGCCAGGGACTAGCGGGAGGCTCACTCACAGATACGCAGTATTTT.

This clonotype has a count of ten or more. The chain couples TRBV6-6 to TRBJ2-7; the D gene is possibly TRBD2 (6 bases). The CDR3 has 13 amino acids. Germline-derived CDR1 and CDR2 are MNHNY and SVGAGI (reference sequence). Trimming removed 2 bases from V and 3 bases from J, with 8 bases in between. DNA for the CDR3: TGTGCCAGCAGTTACCCGGGAGACTACGAGCAGTACTTC. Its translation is CASSYPGDYEQYF.

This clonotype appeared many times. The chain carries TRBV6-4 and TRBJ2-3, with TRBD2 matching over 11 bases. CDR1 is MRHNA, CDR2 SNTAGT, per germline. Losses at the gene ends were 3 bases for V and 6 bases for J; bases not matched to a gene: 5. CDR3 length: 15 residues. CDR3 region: CASSDGTSGGDTQYF. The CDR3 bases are TGTGCCAGCAGTGATGGGACTAGCGGAGGGGATACGCAGTATTTT.

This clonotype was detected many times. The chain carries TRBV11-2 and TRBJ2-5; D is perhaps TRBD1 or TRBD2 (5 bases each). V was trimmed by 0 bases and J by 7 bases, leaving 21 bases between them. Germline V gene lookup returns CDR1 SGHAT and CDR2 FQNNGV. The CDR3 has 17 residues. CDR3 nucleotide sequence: TGTGCCAGCAGCTTAGATGTGGTGGGGGAGAGGGCGGGGACCCAGTACTTC. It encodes CASSLDVVGERAGTQYF.

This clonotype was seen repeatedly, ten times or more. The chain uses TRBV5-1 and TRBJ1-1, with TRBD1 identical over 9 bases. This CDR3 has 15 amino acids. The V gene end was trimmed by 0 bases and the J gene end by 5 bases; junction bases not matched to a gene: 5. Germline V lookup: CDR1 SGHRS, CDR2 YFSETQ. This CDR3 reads CASSLGDRAVTEAFF. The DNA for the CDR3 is TGCGCCAGCAGCTTGGGGGACAGGGCCGTAACTGAAGCTTTCTTT.

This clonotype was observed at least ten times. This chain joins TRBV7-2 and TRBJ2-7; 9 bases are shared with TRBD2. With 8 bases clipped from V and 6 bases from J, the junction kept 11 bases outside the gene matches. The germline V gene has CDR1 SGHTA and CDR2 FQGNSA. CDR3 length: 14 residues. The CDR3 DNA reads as TGTGCCAGCCAGACGGGCGGGAGGGGGGTCGAGCAGTACTTC. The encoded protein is CASQTGGRGVEQYF. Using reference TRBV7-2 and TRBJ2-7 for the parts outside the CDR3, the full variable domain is GAGVSQSPSNKVTEKGKDVELRCDPISGHTALYWYRQSLGQGLEFLIYFQGNSAPDKSGLPSDRFSAERTGGSVSTLTIQRTQQEDSAVYLCASQTGGRGVEQYFGPGTRLTVT.

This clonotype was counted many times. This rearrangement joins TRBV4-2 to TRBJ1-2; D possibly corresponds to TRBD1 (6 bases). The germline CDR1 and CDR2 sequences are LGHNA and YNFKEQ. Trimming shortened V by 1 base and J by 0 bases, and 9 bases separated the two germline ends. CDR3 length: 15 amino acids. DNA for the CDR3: TGTGCCAGCAGCCAAGTAACAGGGACTAACTATGGCTACACCTTC. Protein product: CASSQVTGTNYGYTF.

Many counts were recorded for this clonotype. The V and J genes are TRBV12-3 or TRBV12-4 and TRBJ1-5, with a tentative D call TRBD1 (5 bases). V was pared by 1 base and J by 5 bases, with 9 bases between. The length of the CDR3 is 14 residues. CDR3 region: CASSLGAGYQPQHF. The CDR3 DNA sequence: TGTGCCAGCAGTTTAGGGGCAGGGTATCAGCCCCAGCATTTT.

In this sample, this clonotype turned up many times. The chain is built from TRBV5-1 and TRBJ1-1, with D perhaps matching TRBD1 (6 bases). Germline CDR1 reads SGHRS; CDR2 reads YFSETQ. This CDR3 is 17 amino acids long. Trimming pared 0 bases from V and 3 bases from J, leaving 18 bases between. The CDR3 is CASSLARSGARYTEAFF. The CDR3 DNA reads TGCGCCAGCAGCTTGGCCCGTTCGGGGGCCCGATACACTGAAGCTTTCTTT.